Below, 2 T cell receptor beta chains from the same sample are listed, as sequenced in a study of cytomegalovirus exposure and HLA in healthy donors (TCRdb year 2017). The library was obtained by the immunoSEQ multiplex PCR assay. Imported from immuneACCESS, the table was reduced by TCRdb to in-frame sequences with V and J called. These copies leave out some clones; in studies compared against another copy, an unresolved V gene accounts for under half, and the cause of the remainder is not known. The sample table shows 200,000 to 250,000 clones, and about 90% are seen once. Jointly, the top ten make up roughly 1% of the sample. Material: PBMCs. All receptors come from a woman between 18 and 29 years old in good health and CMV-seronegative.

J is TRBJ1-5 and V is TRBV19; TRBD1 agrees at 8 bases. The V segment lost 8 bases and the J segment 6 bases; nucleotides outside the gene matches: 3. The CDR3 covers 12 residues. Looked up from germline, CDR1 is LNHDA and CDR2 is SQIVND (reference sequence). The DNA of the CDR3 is TGTGCCAGTGGACAGGGAGGTCAGCCCCAGCATTTT. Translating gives CASGQGGQPQHF.

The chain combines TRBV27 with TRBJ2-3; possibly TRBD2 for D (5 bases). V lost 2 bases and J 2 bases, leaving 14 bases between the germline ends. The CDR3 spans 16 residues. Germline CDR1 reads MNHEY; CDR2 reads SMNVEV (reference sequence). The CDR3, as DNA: TGTGCCAGCAGTTTAAGACTACCTCCCCACACAGATACGCAGTATTTT. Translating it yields CASSLRLPPHTDTQYF.